This T cell receptor (beta chain) was observed in a study of cytomegalovirus exposure and HLA in healthy donors. Notes on the study in general: Based on reports, TCR beta sequences accurately predicted HLA-A and HLA-B alleles for most subjects. The study flagged about 150 TCR beta chains as cytomegalovirus-associated.

CDR3 length: 14 residues. Looked up from germline, CDR1 is LNHDA and CDR2 is SQIVND (reference sequence). The ends were cut back, 8 bases at V and 7 bases at J, with 17 bases in the middle. As regards this clone: What it binds is unknown.

The PCR made use of 60 Vbeta and 13 Jbeta primers. TCRdb keeps only in-frame clones here, not all; method: immunoSEQ multiplex PCR. Altogether around 180,000 clones are present, more than 65% being singletons, with the ten largest covering approximately 1.2%. The sample comprised PBMCs. V and J are TRBV19 and TRBJ1-4, with D tentatively TRBD1 (6 bases). The clonotype was recovered from a girl aged 2-10 years in good health and CMV-seropositive. The CDR3 is CASGTGLVGEKLFF. The DNA for the CDR3 is TGTGCCAGTGGCACAGGGTTAGTCGGTGAAAAACTGTTTTTT.